These 25 T cell receptor beta chains share one sample of origin, sequenced in a study of OX40 agonist ivuxolimab in advanced cancers. The library was obtained by the immunoSEQ multiplex PCR assay. TCRdb took this table from immuneACCESS and kept in-frame rearrangements with V and J called. Such tables lack part of the clones; where checked against another copy, unresolved V genes explain under half of the gap, and the rest is unexplained. This sample lists 55,000 to 80,000 clones; about 81% were detected once. The ten top clones hold just under 2.5% of the sample. Source: CD4+ or CD8+ T cells sorted from blood, taken in a trial of the OX40 agonist ivuxolimab. These TCRs come from an adult with an advanced solid tumor such as melanoma, head and neck, liver or kidney cancer.

J is TRBJ2-7 and V is TRBV9; 10 nucleotides agree with TRBD1. V dropped 4 bases and J dropped 3; count of bases not matched to a gene: 7. Germline CDR1 is SGDLS and CDR2 is YYNGEE. CDR3 length equals 15 residues. The CDR3 DNA follows: TGTGCCAGCAGCACCCGGGGGGACAGGGGCTACGAGCAGTACTTC. It translates to CASSTRGDRGYEQYF.

This chain joins TRBV4-1 and TRBJ1-1, with D perhaps TRBD1 (5 bases). CDR1 is MGHRA, CDR2 YSYEKL, per germline. Trimming took 0 bases from V and 0 from J, leaving 14 bases between them. This CDR3 has 17 amino acids. CDR3: CASSQDLRQSMNTEAFF. CDR3 sequence (DNA): TGCGCCAGCAGCCAAGATCTCCGACAGAGCATGAACACTGAAGCTTTCTTT.

The chain couples TRBV27 to TRBJ1-2; 8 positions match TRBD1. CDR1 MNHEY and CDR2 SMNVEV come from the germline V gene (reference sequence). The CDR3 loop spans 13 amino acids. V lost 0 bases, J lost 12 bases, and 6 bases stayed unmatched. Written as DNA, the CDR3 is TGTGCCAGCAGTTTATCCTCCGGACAGGGAAACACCTTC. This encodes CASSLSSGQGNTF.

V is TRBV30 and J is TRBJ1-5; TRBD1 might be the D (5 bases). Trimming took off 5 bases at V and 1 base at J, with 9 bases between the two ends. CDR3 size: 13 residues. Germline CDR1 is GTSNPN and CDR2 is SVGIG (reference sequence). The CDR3, as DNA: TGTGCCTGGGGGCCAGGGAGCAATCAGCCCCAGCATTTT. Translating it yields CAWGPGSNQPQHF.

This sequence joins TRBV11-1 and TRBJ2-5; D remains unclear. CDR1 is SGHAT and CDR2 is FQDESV in the germline V gene (reference sequence). Trimming removed 5 bases from V and 2 bases from J, with 9 bases in between. This CDR3 spans 13 amino acids. In nucleotides, the CDR3 is TGTGCCAGCAGCCGGCACAGTCAAGAGACCCAGTACTTC. Translated, it gives CASSRHSQETQYF.

The chain uses TRBV5-1 and TRBJ2-2; 10 bases are shared with TRBD2. This CDR3 region has 18 residues. Germline V lookup: CDR1 SGHRS, CDR2 YFSETQ. Trimming removed 2 bases from V and 7 bases from J; junction bases left unmatched: 14. The CDR3 reads CASSFYGLAGDIGGELFF. CDR3 DNA: TGCGCCAGCAGCTTTTATGGGCTAGCGGGAGACATTGGCGGGGAGCTGTTTTTT.

The chain links TRBV6-6 to TRBJ1-2; D may be TRBD1 (6 bases). The germline V gene has CDR1 MNHNY and CDR2 SVGAGI (reference sequence). The CDR3 consists of 12 residues. V lost 7 bases to trimming and J lost 5 bases, with 11 bases between them. This CDR3 reads CASTGGEYGYTF. The DNA for the CDR3 is TGTGCCAGCACTGGGGGCGAGTATGGCTACACCTTC.

This chain joins TRBV20-1 and TRBJ1-2; D is undetermined. The CDR3 runs to 11 residues. Germline V lookup: CDR1 DFQATT, CDR2 SNEGSKA (reference sequence). Trimming shortened V by 3 bases and J by 8 bases, and 10 bases separated the two germline ends. CDR3 DNA sequence: TGCAGTGCTAGGCCCCCGGAAGGCTACACCTTC. Amino acids: CSARPPEGYTF.

V gene TRBV5-8 combines with J gene TRBJ2-3; D gene ambiguous. Germline-derived CDR1 and CDR2 are SGHTS and YDEGEE. The CDR3 has 14 residues. Trimming stripped 2 bases from V and 6 bases from J, with 13 bases between. The CDR3 protein is CASSLQHQVDTQYF. CDR3 nucleotide sequence: TGTGCCAGCAGCTTACAACACCAAGTGGATACGCAGTATTTT.

For the CDR3, the DNA is TGTGCCAGCAGCTATAATAGCGGGAGGGGCACCGGGGAGCTGTTTTTT. Amino acid sequence: CASSYNSGRGTGELFF. This sequence joins TRBV9 and TRBJ2-2, with 11 bases aligning to TRBD2. The CDR3 runs to 16 residues. V lost 4 bases and J lost 4; bases outside the gene matches: 6. In germline, CDR1 is SGDLS, CDR2 YYNGEE.

This clone was counted a few times. V gene TRBV5-4 combines with J gene TRBJ2-1; the D gene is possibly TRBD1 (5 bases). Trimming left V 2 bases short and J 10 bases short, with 13 bases between. CDR3 length: 13 residues. Germline V gives CDR1 SGHNT, CDR2 YYREEE (reference sequence). Here the CDR3 reads CASSFTGVPEQFF. The CDR3 coding sequence is TGTGCCAGCAGCTTTACAGGTGTCCCAGAGCAGTTCTTC. Combining the CDR3 with reference TRBV5-4 and TRBJ2-1 gives the whole variable domain ETGVTQSPTHLIKTRGQQVTLRCSSQSGHNTVSWYQQALGQGPQFIFQYYREEENGRGNFPPRFSGLQFPNYSSELNVNALELDDSALYLCASSFTGVPEQFFGPGTRLTVL.

CDR3 residues: CASRRTSGSYEQYF. CDR3 DNA: TGTGCCAGTAGGAGGACTAGCGGCTCCTACGAGCAGTACTTC. The V call is TRBV19, the J call TRBJ2-7, with 10 bases fitting TRBD2. There are 14 residues in the CDR3. After removal of 6 bases from V and 0 bases from J, the junction contained 2 bases not matched to a gene. Germline CDR1 is LNHDA and CDR2 is SQIVND (reference sequence).

The chain recombines TRBV12-5 with TRBJ2-5; tentatively, D is TRBD1 (5 bases). Germline values: CDR1 LGHNT, CDR2 FRNRAP. The CDR3 runs to 15 residues. V lost 0 bases to trimming and J lost 7 bases, with 15 bases between them. This CDR3 reads CASGLVASWGGTQYF. CDR3 nucleotide sequence: TGTGCTAGTGGTTTGGTCGCCTCCTGGGGCGGGACCCAGTACTTC. The whole variable domain, filled in from reference TRBV12-5 and TRBJ2-5, reads DARVTQTPRHKVTEMGQEVTMRCQPILGHNTVFWYRQTMMQGLELLAYFRNRAPLDDSGMPKDRFSAEMPDATLATLKIQPSEPRDSAVYFCASGLVASWGGTQYFGPGTRLLVL.

J is TRBJ2-3 and V is TRBV6-6; D remains ambiguous. The V end lost 5 bases, the J end lost 2 bases, and 5 bases lay between the germline ends. CDR1 MNHNY and CDR2 SVGAGI come from the germline V gene (reference sequence). This CDR3 has 12 amino acids. CDR3 loop: CASSPTTDTQYF. In DNA, the CDR3 is TGTGCCAGCAGTCCGACCACAGATACGCAGTATTTT.

V gene TRBV7-2 combines with J gene TRBJ1-1; D unresolved. Per germline, CDR1 SGHTA and CDR2 FQGNSA. Trimming stripped 2 bases from V and 7 bases from J, with 11 bases between. This CDR3 region has 13 residues. This chain's CDR3 is CASSLKASVEAFF. The CDR3 DNA reads as TGTGCCAGCAGCTTAAAGGCTTCGGTTGAAGCTTTCTTT.

Here the CDR3 DNA reads TGTGCCAGCAGTTCGTGGGGTGCTGGGGCCAACGTCCTGACTTTC. It yields the protein CASSSWGAGANVLTF. The chain carries TRBV27 and TRBJ2-6; D unresolved. This CDR3 is 15 amino acids long. Deletions cut 4 bases from V and 2 bases from J, with 9 bases between. Looked up from germline, CDR1 is MNHEY and CDR2 is SMNVEV (reference sequence).

The V and J genes are TRBV7-2 and TRBJ1-1, with 7 bases that match TRBD1. The J segment lost 4 bases and the V segment lost 5 bases, leaving 7 bases of the junction unmatched. This CDR3 is 14 amino acids long. The germline CDR1 and CDR2 sequences are SGHTA and FQGNSA. Written as DNA, the CDR3 is TGTGCCAGCAGCGTGTACCCAGGGGGCACTGAAGCTTTCTTT. This translates into CASSVYPGGTEAFF.

The chain couples TRBV2 to TRBJ2-5; 10 nucleotides align to TRBD2. This CDR3 comprises 16 residues. The germline CDR1 and CDR2 sequences are SNHLY and FYNNEI. J gave up 5 bases and V 4 bases, and 10 bases lay outside the gene matches. This CDR3 is CASSATGTSAPETQYF. CDR3 DNA: TGTGCCAGCAGTGCAACCGGGACTAGCGCGCCGGAGACCCAGTACTTC.

In this sample, this clone turned up a few times. In nucleotides, the CDR3 is TGCACCCTGGGACTAGCGGCGTGGGGTACGCAGTATTTT. Amino acid sequence: CTLGLAAWGTQYF. J is TRBJ2-3 and V is TRBV29-1; 11 bases line up with TRBD2. Per the germline V gene, CDR1 is SQVTM and CDR2 is ANQGSEA. The CDR3 is 13 amino acids.

The V and J genes are TRBV25-1 and TRBJ2-3, with D unclear. V was clipped by 2 bases and J by 1 base, with 10 bases between them. This CDR3 comprises 15 residues. CDR1 and CDR2 from the germline V gene are MGHDK and SYGVNS. The CDR3 DNA sequence: TGTGCCAGCAGTGAAGTGAACAGACGCACAGATACGCAGTATTTT. This sequence encodes CASSEVNRRTDTQYF.

V usage is TRBV6-6 and J usage is TRBJ1-3; 8 bases are shared with TRBD1. Germline values: CDR1 MNHNY, CDR2 SVGAGI (reference sequence). The CDR3 covers 14 residues. Unmatched junction bases numbered 11, after V lost 7 bases and J lost 9 bases. In DNA, the CDR3 is TGTGCCAGCATATCGGGGACAGGTCGGTCCACCATATATTTT. This translates into CASISGTGRSTIYF.

The chain recombines TRBV19 with TRBJ2-3; 8 bases agree with TRBD1. The CDR3 length is 14 residues. Germline CDR1 and CDR2: LNHDA and SQIVND (reference sequence). V lost 7 bases and J lost 1; bases outside the gene matches: 4. CDR3 loop: CASMPTGGTDTQYF. The CDR3 DNA reads as TGTGCCAGTATGCCGACAGGGGGCACAGATACGCAGTATTTT.

This chain connects TRBV19 to TRBJ1-5; D call uncertain. Trimming stripped 3 bases from V and 1 base from J, with 7 bases between. CDR3 length: 14 amino acids. Germline assignment: CDR1 LNHDA and CDR2 SQIVND (reference sequence). CDR3 in amino acids: CASSMGKSNQPQHF. In DNA, the CDR3 is TGTGCCAGTAGTATGGGGAAAAGCAATCAGCCCCAGCATTTT.

This clone turned up a few times. Additional DNA sequences in this sample encode the identical CDR3. The J gene is TRBJ2-7, the V gene TRBV5-6; D is uncertain. The CDR3 length is 12 residues. CDR1 and CDR2 from the germline V gene are SGHDT and YYEEEE. Trimming cost V 0 bases and J 4 bases, with 5 bases left between them. For the CDR3, the DNA is TGTGCCAGCAGCTTGGTTGGTTACGAGCAGTACTTC. This encodes CASSLVGYEQYF.

The V and J genes are TRBV6-5 and TRBJ2-5; D possibly corresponds to TRBD1 (5 bases). Trimming shortened V by 0 bases and J by 7 bases, and 12 bases separated the two germline ends. CDR3 length: 14 amino acids. Germline lookup yields CDR1 MNHEY and CDR2 SVGAGI. For the CDR3, the DNA is TGTGCCAGCAGTTACTCAGCCAGGGTAGTGACCCAGTACTTC. The encoded protein is CASSYSARVVTQYF.